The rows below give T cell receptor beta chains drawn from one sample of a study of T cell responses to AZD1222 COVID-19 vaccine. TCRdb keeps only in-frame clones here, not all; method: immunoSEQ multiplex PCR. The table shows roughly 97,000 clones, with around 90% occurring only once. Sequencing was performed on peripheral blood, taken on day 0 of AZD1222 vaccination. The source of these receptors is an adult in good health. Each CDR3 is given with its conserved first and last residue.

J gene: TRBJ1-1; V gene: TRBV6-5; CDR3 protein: CASRGWGGTEAFF
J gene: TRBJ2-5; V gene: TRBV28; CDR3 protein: CASRKGGRSRETQYF
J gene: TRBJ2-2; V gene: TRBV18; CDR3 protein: CASSPKPAGTGELFF
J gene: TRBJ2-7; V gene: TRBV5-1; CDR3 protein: CASSLSGGGGYEQYF
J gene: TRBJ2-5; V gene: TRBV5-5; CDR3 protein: CASSLLMDSGIYQETQYF
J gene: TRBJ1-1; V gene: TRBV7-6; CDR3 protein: CASSLAGVNTEAFF
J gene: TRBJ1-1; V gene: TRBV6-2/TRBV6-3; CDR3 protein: CASSYAGNTEAFF
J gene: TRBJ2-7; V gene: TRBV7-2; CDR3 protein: CASSAVPGGYYEQYF
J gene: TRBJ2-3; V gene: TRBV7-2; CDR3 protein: CASSLARRDTQYF
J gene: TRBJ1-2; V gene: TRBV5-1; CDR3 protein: CASSTGQALYGYTF
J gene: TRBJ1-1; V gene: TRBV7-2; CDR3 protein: CASSRRAGRENTEAFF
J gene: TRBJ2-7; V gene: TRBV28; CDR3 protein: CASSLFASGYEQYF
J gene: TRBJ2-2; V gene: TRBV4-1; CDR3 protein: CASSQDRNTGELFF
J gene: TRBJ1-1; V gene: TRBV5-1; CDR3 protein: CASSLAPQGAMKEAFF
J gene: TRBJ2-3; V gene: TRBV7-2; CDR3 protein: CASSLARLAGGHDTDTQYF
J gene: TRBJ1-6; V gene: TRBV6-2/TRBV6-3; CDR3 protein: CASSYNTRTGTNSPLHF
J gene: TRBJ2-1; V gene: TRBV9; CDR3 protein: CASSDGVSLEQFF
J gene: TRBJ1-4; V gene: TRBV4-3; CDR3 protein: CASSKGTGRNNEKLFF
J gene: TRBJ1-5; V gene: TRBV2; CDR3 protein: CASSERGREKGQPQHF
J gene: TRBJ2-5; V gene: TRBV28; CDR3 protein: CASSPSGTGGEETQYF
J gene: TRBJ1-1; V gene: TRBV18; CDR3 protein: CASIWAGGMNTEAFF
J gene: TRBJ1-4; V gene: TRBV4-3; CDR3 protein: CASSRRTVNEKLFF
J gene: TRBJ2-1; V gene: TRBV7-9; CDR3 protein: CASSFTRTTRDEQFF
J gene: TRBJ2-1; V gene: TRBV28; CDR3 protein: CASSFSFSGRASEQFF
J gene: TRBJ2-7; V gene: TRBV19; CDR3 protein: CASSIGDSYEQYF
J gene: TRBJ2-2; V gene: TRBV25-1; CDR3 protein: CASSDPIAGGGGELFF
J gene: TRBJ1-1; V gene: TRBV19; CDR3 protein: CASSITRGNTEAFF
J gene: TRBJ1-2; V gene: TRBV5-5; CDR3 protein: CASSLAPSYGYTF
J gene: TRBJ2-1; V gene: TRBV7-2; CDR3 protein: CASRAPGLAVHEQFF
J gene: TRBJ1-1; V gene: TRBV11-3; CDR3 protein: CASSLGPSNTEAFF
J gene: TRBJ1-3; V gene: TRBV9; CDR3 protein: CASSVSPPVSGNTIYF
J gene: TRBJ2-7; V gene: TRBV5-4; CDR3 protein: CASSHLASSSYEQYF
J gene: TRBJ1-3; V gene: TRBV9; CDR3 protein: CASSLYGNENTIYF
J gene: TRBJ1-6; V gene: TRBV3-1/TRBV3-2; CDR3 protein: CDNSPLHF
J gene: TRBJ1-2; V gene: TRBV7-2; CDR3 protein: CASSLRNNYGYTF
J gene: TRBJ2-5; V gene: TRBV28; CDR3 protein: CASSSLKMVVKETQYF
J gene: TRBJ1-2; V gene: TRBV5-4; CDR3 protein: CASTLDRGVNYGYTF
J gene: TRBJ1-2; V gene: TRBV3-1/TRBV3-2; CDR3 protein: CASSQADSYGYTF
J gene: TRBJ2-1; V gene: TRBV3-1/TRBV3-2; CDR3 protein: CASSLGPGNEQFF
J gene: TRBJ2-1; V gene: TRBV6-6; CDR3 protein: CASSYPTSGAYNEQFF
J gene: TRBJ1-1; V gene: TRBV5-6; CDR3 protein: CASSSGRMNTEAFF
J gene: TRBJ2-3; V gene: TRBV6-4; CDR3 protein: CASSRGDRDTQYF
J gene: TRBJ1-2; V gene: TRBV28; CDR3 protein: CASSRIMGQSTRDYGYTF
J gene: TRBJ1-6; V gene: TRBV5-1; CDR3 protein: CASSSGDSSYNSPLHF
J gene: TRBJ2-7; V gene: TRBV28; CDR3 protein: CASSYHGSYEQYF
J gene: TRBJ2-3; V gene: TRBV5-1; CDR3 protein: CASSSQAALSTDTQYF
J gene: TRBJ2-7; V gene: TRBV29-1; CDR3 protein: CSARQGHEQYF